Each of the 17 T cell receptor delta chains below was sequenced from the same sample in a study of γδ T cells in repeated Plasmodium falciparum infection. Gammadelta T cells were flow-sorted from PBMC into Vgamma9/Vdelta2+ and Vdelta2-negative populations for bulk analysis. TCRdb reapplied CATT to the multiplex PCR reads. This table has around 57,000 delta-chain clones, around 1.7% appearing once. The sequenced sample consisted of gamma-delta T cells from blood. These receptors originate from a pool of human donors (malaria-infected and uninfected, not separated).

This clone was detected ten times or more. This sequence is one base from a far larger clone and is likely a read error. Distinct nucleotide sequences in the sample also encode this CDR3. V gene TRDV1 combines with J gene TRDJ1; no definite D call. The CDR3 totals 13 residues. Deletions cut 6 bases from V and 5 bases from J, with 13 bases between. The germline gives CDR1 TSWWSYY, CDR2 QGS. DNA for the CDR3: TGTGCTCTTGGAGCCATAACCACAGATAAACTCATCTTT. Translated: CALGAITTDKLIF.

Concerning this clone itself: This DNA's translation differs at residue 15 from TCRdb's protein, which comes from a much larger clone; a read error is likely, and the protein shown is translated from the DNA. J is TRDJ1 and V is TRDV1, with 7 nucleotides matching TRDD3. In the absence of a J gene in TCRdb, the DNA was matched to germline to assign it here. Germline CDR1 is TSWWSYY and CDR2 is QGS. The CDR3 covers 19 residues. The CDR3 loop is CALGESTQYWGMYTGKLIF. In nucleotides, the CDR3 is TGTGCTCTTGGGGAATCTACGCAGTACTGGGGAATGTACACCGGTAAACTCATCTTT.

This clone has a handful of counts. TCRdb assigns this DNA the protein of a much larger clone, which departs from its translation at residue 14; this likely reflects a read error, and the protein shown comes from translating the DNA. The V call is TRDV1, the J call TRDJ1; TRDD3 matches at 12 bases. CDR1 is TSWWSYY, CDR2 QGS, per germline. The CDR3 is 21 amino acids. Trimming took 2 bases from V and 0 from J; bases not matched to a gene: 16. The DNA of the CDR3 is TGTGCTCTTGGGGAAAGACGACTACAGTACTGGGGGATACTCTACACCGATAAACTCATCTTT. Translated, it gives CALGERRLQYWGILYTDKLIF.

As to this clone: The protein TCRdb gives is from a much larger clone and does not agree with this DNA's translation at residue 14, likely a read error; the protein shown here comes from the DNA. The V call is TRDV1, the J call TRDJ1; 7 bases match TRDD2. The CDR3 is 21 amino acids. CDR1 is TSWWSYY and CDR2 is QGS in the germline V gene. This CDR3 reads CALGERFLPHDLGGTSDKLIF. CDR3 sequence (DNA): TGTGCTCTTGGGGAACGTTTCCTACCTCACGACTTGGGTGGTACCTCGGATAAACTGATCTTC.

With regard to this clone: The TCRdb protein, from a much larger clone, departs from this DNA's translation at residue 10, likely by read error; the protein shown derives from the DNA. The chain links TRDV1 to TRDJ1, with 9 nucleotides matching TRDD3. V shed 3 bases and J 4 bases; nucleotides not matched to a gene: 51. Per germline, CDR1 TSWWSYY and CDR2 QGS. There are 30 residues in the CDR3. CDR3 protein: CALGEIGRQETFHFLYRRIWGITLLDKLIF. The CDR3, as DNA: TGTGCTCTTGGGGAGATTGGCCGTCAAGAGACCTTTCATTTCCTGTACAGGAGGATTTGGGGGATAACTTTACTCGATAAACTCATCTTT.

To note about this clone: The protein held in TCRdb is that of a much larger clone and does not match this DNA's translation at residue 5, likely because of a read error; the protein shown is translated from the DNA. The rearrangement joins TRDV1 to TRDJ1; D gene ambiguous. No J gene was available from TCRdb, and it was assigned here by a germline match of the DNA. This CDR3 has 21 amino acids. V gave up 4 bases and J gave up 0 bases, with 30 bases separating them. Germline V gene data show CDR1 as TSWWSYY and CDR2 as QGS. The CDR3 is CALGGRYWVPGRGGYTDKLIF. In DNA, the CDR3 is TGTGCTCTTGGGGGACGCTATTGGGTCCCCGGTCGAGGAGGCTACACCGATAAACTCATCTTT.

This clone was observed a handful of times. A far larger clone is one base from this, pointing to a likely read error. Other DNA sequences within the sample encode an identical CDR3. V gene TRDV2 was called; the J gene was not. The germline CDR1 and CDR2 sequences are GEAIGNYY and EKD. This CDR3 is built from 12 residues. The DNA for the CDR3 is TGTGCCTGTGACACCCCGGCCGAATGGCTCATCTTT. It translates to CACDTPAEWLIF.

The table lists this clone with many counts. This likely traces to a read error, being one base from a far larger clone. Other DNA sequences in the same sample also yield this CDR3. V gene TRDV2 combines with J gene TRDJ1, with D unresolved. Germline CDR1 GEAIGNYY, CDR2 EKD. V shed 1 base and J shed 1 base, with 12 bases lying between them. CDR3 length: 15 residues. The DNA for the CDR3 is TGTGCCTGTGACACGGGCCCGTCGTTCACCGATAAACTCATCTTT. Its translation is CACDTGPSFTDKLIF.

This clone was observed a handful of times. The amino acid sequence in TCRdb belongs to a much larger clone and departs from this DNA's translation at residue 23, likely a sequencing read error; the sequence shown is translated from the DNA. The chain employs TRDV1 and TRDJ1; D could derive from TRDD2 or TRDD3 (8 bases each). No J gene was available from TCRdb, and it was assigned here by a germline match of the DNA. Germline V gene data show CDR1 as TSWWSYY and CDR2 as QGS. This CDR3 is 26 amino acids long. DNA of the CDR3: TGTGCTCTTGGGGATACTACTTCGGGGAGCCACTTCCTACGTTTTAAACTGGGGGTCTCCACCGATGAACTCATCTTT. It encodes CALGDTTSGSHFLRFKLGVSTDELIF.

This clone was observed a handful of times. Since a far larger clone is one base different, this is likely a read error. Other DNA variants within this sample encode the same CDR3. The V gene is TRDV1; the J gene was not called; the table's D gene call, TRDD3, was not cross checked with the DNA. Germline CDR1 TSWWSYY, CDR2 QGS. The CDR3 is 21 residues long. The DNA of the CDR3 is TGTGCTCTTGGGGACCGGGCCTTCCTACTAACGGGGATCTTTGGCACCGATAAACTTATCTTT. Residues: CALGDRAFLLTGIFGTDKLIF.

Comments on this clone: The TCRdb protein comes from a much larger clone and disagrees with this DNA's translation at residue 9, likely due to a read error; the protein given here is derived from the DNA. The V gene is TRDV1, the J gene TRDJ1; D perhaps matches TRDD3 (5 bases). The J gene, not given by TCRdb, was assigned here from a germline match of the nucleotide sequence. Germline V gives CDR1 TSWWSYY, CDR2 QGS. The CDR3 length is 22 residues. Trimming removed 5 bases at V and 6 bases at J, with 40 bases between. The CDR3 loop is CALGQSLLHMSHLYWKTYKLIF. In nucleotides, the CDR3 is TGTGCTCTTGGGCAAAGCTTACTACACATGAGCCACCTATACTGGAAAACCTATAAACTCATCTTT.

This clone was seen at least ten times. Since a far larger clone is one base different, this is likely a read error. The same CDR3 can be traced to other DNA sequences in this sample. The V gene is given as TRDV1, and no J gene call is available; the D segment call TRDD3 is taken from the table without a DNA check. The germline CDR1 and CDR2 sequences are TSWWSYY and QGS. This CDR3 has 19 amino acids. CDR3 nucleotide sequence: TGTGCTCTTGGGGGAAGACTTAAAAAGTCCCTCCGGTACACCGATAAGCTCATCTTT. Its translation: CALGGRLKKSLRYTDKLIF.

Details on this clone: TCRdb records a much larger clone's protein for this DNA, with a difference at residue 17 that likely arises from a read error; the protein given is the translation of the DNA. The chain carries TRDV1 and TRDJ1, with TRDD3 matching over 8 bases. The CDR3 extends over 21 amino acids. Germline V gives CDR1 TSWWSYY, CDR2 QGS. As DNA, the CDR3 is TGTGCTCTTGGGGAACGGCCTTCCATCGTACTGGGGGGATCATACACCCATAAACTCATCTTT. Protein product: CALGERPSIVLGGSYTHKLIF.

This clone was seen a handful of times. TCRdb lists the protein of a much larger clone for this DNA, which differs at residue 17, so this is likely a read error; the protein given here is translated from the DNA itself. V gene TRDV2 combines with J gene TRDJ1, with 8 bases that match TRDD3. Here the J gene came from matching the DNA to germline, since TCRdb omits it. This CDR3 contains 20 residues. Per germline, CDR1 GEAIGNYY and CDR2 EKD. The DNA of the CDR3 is TGTGCCTGTGACACTCTTCCCGGGACTGGGGGTCTACTGGACACCGATGAACTCATCTTT. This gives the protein CACDTLPGTGGLLDTDELIF.

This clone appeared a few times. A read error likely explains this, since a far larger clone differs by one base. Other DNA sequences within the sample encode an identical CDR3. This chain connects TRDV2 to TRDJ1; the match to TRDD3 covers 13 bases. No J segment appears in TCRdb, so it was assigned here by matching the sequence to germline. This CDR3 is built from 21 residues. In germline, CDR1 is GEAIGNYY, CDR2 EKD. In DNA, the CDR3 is TGTGCCTGTGACACCGTTACTGGGGGATACGCCGAGCGGAAGGACACTGATAAACTCATCTTT. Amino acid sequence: CACDTVTGGYAERKDTDKLIF.

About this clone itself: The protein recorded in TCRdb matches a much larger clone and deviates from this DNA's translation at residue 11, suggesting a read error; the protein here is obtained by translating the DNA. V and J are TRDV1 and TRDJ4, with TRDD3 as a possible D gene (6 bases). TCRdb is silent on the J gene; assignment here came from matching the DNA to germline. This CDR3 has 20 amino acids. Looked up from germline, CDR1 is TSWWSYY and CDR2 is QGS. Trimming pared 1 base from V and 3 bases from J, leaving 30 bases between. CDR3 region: CALGEPLLGPRNPPSGPLIF. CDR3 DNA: TGTGCTCTTGGGGAACCCCTCCTGGGGCCGCGGAATCCCCCATCTGGACCCCTGATCTTT.

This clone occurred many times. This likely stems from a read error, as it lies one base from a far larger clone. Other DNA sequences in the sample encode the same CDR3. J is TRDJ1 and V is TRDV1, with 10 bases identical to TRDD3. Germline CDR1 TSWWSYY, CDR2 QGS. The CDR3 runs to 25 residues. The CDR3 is CALGEPSWRAPADRVLGDTSDKLIF. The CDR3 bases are TGTGCTCTTGGGGAACCCTCTTGGCGAGCCCCTGCGGACAGAGTTTTGGGGGATACATCCGATAAGCTCATCTTT.